A single T cell receptor beta chain is shown here with its context. Its target is unknown. A junction boundary mismatches the germline segment, possibly from a read error. This sample is drawn from a study of graft-versus-host responses after intestinal transplantation. For the study at large: Each recipient received a multivisceral, liver-intestinal, or isolated intestinal graft. Study-level results: The marrow of recipients harbored GvH clones, and ileum or blood showed some of them first.

Repertoires were generated with immunoSEQ multiplex PCR, while TCRdb's copy carries only in-frame clones and drops some. The sample contains 80,000 to 100,000 clones, approximately 90% of which appear only once. Per germline, CDR1 MDHEN and CDR2 SYDVKM. The CDR3 loop spans 12 amino acids. This sequence joins TRBV28 and TRBJ2-7, with a tentative D call TRBD2 (5 bases). The receptor was isolated from a human donor who received an intestinal transplant. The material was unstimulated CD4+ T cells sorted from spleen or lymph node cells, obtained before intestinal transplant. The chain's CDR3 is CASSLGTRGGDF. CDR3 DNA: TGTGCCAGCAGTTTAGGTACTAGAGGCGGCGACTTC.